The 12 T cell receptor beta chains below all came from one sample that was sequenced in a study of shared clonotypes between healthy human individuals. Naive CD8 cells comprised CD45RO-negative, CCR7-positively selected cells, excluding terminally differentiated effector memory CD45RA+ cells. Sequencing was performed with immunoSEQ multiplex PCR; in TCRdb, only in-frame clones are kept and a portion is missing. The sample holds 550,000 to 600,000 clones, roughly 98% seen once. Sequencing was carried out using naive CD8+ T cells sorted from blood. The receptors originated from a young man in good health.

The V gene is TRBV27, the J gene TRBJ2-1, with 10 nucleotides matching TRBD2. CDR1 and CDR2 (germline): MNHEY, SMNVEV (reference sequence). The CDR3 is 16 amino acids. J gave up 5 bases and V 3 bases, and 7 bases lay outside the gene matches. CDR3 DNA sequence: TGTGCCAGCAGTTTCTATGGACTAGCGGCAAACAATGAGCAGTTCTTC. Amino acid sequence: CASSFYGLAANNEQFF.

J is TRBJ2-7 and V is TRBV4-1, with 9 bases fitting TRBD2. The CDR3 covers 15 residues. Germline V gives CDR1 MGHRA, CDR2 YSYEKL. V shed 1 base, J shed 1 base, and the junction held 2 bases outside the gene matches. This chain's CDR3 is CASSQVTSGSYEQYF. The CDR3 DNA sequence: TGCGCCAGCAGCCAAGTGACTAGCGGATCCTACGAGCAGTACTTC.

The chain employs TRBV11-2 and TRBJ1-2, with D unclear. Trimming left V 0 bases short and J 8 bases short, with 16 bases between. The CDR3 extends over 15 amino acids. Germline V gene lookup returns CDR1 SGHAT and CDR2 FQNNGV. CDR3 coding DNA: TGTGCCAGCAGCTTAGATGCCGGCTTGGTTATGGGCTACACCTTC. Its protein product is CASSLDAGLVMGYTF.

The chain employs TRBV27 and TRBJ2-7; the D gene could be TRBD1 or TRBD2 (6 bases each). The V end lost 4 bases, the J end lost 5 bases, and 15 bases lay between the germline ends. CDR1 MNHEY and CDR2 SMNVEV come from the germline V gene (reference sequence). The CDR3 is made up of 14 amino acids. The CDR3 DNA follows: TGTGCCAGCAGTTCGACAGGAGGGTTTGACGAGCAGTACTTC. Its translation: CASSSTGGFDEQYF.

The chain is built from TRBV9 and TRBJ2-1, with D maybe TRBD2 (5 bases). The germline gives CDR1 SGDLS, CDR2 YYNGEE. This CDR3 is 16 amino acids long. V lost 0 bases and J 7 bases, leaving 17 bases between the germline ends. The CDR3 here is CASSVEERSRSNEQFF. CDR3 DNA: TGTGCCAGCAGCGTAGAGGAGCGGAGCAGGAGTAATGAGCAGTTCTTC.

The chain links TRBV19 to TRBJ1-4, with D tentatively TRBD1 (5 bases). The germline V gene encodes CDR1 LNHDA and CDR2 SQIVND (reference sequence). The CDR3 runs to 15 residues. The V end was cut by 4 bases, the J end by 2 bases, with 11 bases between. The CDR3 loop is CASSNQRGTNEKLFF. In DNA form, the CDR3 reads TGTGCCAGTAGTAACCAGCGGGGGACTAATGAAAAACTGTTTTTT. Looking up the rest from reference TRBV19 and TRBJ1-4 gives the full variable domain: DGGITQSPKYLFRKEGQNVTLSCEQNLNHDAMYWYRQDPGQGLRLIYYSQIVNDFQKGDIAEGYSVSREKKESFPLTVTSAQKNPTAFYLCASSNQRGTNEKLFFGSGTQLSVL.

This chain connects TRBV5-1 to TRBJ2-1; 10 nucleotides match TRBD2. V was pared by 4 bases and J by 9 bases, with 10 bases of the junction left unmatched. Germline V lookup: CDR1 SGHRS, CDR2 YFSETQ. This CDR3 has 15 residues. CDR3 sequence: CASSQAGGPRSEQFF. DNA for the CDR3: TGCGCCAGCAGCCAAGCGGGAGGGCCGAGAAGTGAGCAGTTCTTC.

The rearrangement links TRBV5-6 to TRBJ2-1, with TRBD2 matching 12 bases. The CDR3 has 18 residues. Germline V gene data show CDR1 as SGHDT and CDR2 as YYEEEE. With 0 bases clipped from V and 6 bases from J, the junction kept 10 bases outside the gene matches. The CDR3 DNA sequence: TGTGCCAGCAGCTTGGATTTCGCTAGCGGGAGGGCTGGCAATGAGCAGTTCTTC. Its protein is CASSLDFASGRAGNEQFF.

This clone was picked up one time. V and J are TRBV27 and TRBJ1-5; weak D call: TRBD1 (5 bases). V was trimmed by 3 bases and J by 9 bases, leaving 15 bases between them. The CDR3 has 14 residues. Germline CDR1 and CDR2: MNHEY and SMNVEV (reference sequence). This CDR3 is CASSFRDGRGPQHF. CDR3 nucleotide sequence: TGTGCCAGCAGTTTCAGGGACGGCCGGGGGCCCCAGCATTTT.

The gene calls are TRBV7-9 and TRBJ2-1; D might be TRBD1 (5 bases). The ends were cut back, 10 bases at V and 4 bases at J, with 17 bases in the middle. Germline V lookup: CDR1 SEHNR, CDR2 FQNEAQ (reference sequence). The CDR3 consists of 14 residues. DNA of the CDR3: TGTGCCAACGAGTGGCCCGACAGTTACAATGAGCAGTTCTTC. It translates to CANEWPDSYNEQFF.

The rearrangement uses TRBV15 and TRBJ2-1; D is possibly TRBD1 (6 bases). Trimming cost V 1 base and J 0 bases, with 10 bases left between them. In germline, CDR1 is LNHNV, CDR2 YYDKDF (reference sequence). CDR3 length equals 16 residues. CDR3 nucleotides: TGTGCCACCAGCAGAGGGGCAGGGGTCTCCTACAATGAGCAGTTCTTC. This encodes CATSRGAGVSYNEQFF.

The V call is TRBV10-3, the J call TRBJ2-1; D gene ambiguous. Germline values: CDR1 ENHRY, CDR2 SYGVKD. V was cut by 2 bases and J by 4 bases, with 3 bases left in between. The CDR3 runs to 12 residues. The CDR3 sequence: CAISEEYNEQFF. The CDR3 DNA is TGTGCCATCAGTGAGGAGTACAATGAGCAGTTCTTC.